The entry below describes one T cell receptor beta chain. Its antigen remains unknown. The data were produced by immunoSEQ multiplex PCR, yet TCRdb's version contains in-frame clones alone and is incomplete. Seen here are tens of thousands of clones, around 90% observed once, and the top ten hold around 4%. The data derive from a study of cytomegalovirus exposure and HLA in healthy donors. General study results and limits: The dataset shows that most TCR sequences were rare, while some public TCRs occurred in many donors. Researchers catalogued about 150 TCR beta chains as cytomegalovirus-associated. Reportedly, diagnosis of cytomegalovirus status by the classifier showed high specificity and sensitivity. The TCR clusters that emerged in the first cohort tended, a later analysis found, to co-occur in the approximately 120 validation repertoires.

The CDR3 totals 16 residues. V was cut by 1 base and J by 1 base, with 11 bases left in between. The germline V gene encodes CDR1 SGHRS and CDR2 YFSETQ. What was sequenced was PBMCs. The sequence was obtained from a woman between 18 and 30 years old in good health and CMV-seropositive. The chain uses TRBV5-1 and TRBJ2-2; perhaps TRBD1 as D (6 bases). The CDR3 DNA reads as TGCGCCAGCAGCTTGAGAGTGACAGGGAACACCGGGGAGCTGTTTTTT. It specifies CASSLRVTGNTGELFF. The variable domain in full, with the rest retrieved from reference TRBV5-1 and TRBJ2-2, is KAGVTQTPRYLIKTRGQQVTLSCSPISGHRSVSWYQQTPGQGLQFLFEYFSETQRNKGNFPGRFSGRQFSNSRSEMNVSTLELGDSALYLCASSLRVTGNTGELFFGEGSRLTVL.